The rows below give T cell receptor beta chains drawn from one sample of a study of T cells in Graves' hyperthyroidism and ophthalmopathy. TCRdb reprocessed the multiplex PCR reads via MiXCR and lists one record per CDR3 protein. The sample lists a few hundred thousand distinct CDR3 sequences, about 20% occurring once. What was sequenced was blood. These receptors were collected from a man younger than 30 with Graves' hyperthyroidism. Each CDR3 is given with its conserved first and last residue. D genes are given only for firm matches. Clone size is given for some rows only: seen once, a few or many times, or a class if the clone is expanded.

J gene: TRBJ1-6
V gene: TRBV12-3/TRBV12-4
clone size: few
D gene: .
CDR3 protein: CASSLMGNSPLHF
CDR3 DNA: TGTGCCAGCAGTTTAATGGGGAATTCACCCCTCCACTTT

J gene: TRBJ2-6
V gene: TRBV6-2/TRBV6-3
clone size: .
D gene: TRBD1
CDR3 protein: CASSYPTGVTSGANVLTF
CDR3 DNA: TGTGCCAGCAGTTACCCGACAGGGGTGACCTCTGGGGCCAACGTCCTGACTTTC

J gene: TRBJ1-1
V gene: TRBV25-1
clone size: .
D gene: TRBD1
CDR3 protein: CASSGPGGTGPPEAFF
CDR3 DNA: TGTGCCAGCAGTGGGCCAGGGGGGACAGGGCCTCCTGAAGCTTTCTTT

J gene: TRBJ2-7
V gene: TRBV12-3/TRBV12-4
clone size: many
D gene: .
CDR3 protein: CASSLAGIHEQYF
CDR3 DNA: TGTGCCAGCAGTTTAGCAGGGATCCACGAGCAGTACTTC

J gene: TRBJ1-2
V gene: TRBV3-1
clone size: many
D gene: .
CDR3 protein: CASSQGTANYGYTF
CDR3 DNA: TGTGCCAGCAGCCAAGGGACAGCTAACTATGGCTACACCTTC

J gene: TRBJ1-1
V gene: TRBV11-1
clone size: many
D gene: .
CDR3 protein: CASSTRTKNTEAFF
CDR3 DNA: TGTGCCAGCAGTACTCGGACGAAGAACACTGAAGCTTTCTTT

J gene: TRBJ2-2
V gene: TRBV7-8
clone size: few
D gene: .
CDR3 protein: CASSLVDYSGELFF
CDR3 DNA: TGTGCCAGCAGCTTAGTGGACTACTCCGGGGAGCTGTTTTTT

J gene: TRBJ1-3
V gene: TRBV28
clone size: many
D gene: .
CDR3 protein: CASSWRGYSGNTIYF
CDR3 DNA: TGTGCCAGCAGTTGGCGGGGTTATAGTGGAAACACCATATATTTT

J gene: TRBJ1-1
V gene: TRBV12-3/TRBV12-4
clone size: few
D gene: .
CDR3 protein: CASSWWGTEAFF
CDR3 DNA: TGTGCCAGCAGTTGGTGGGGAACTGAAGCTTTCTTT

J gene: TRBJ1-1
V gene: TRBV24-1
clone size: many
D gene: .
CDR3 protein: CATSDFKGAEAFF
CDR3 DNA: TGTGCCACCAGTGATTTTAAGGGAGCCGAAGCTTTCTTT

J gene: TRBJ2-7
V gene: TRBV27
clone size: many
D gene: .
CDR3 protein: CASTAPSYEQYF
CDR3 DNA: TGTGCCAGCACCGCCCCCTCCTACGAGCAGTACTTC

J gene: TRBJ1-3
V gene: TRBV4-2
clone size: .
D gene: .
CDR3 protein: CASSQEGGKGNTIYF
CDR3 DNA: TGTGCCAGCAGCCAAGAGGGGGGAAAGGGAAACACCATATATTTT

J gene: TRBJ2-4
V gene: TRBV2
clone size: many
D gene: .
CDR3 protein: CASSEDRESNIQYF
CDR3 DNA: TGTGCCAGCAGTGAAGACCGGGAGTCAAACATTCAGTACTTC

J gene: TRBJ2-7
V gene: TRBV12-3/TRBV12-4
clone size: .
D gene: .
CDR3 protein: CASSLVGQLYEQYF
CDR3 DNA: TGTGCCAGCAGTTTAGTAGGGCAGCTCTACGAGCAGTACTTC

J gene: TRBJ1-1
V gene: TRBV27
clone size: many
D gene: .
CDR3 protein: CASVWGTEAFF
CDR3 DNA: TGTGCCAGCGTTTGGGGCACTGAAGCTTTCTTT

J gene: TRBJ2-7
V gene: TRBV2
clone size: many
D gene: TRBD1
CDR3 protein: CASSSGTATYEQYF
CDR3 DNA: TGTGCCAGCAGTTCCGGGACAGCCACCTACGAGCAGTACTTC

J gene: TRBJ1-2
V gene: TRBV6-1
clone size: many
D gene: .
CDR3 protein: CASSENWDGYTF
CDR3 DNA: TGTGCCAGCAGTGAAAACTGGGATGGCTACACCTTC

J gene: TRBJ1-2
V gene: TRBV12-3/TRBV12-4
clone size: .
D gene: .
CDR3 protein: CASSSDSFGGYTF
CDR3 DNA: TGTGCCAGCAGTTCGGACAGTTTCGGAGGCTACACCTTC

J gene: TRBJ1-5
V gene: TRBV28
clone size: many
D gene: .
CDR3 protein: CASSSGGTRGNQPQHF
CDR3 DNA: TGTGCCAGCAGTTCGGGCGGGACCCGGGGGAATCAGCCCCAGCATTTT

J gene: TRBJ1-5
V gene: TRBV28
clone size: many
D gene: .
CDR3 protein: CASSLLRSVQPQHF
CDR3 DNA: TGTGCCAGCAGTTTATTGAGGAGCGTTCAGCCCCAGCATTTT

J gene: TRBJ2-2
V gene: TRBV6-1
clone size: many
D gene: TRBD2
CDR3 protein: CASSEVPSGGVNTGELFF
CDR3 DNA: TGTGCCAGCAGTGAAGTCCCGAGCGGGGGGGTAAACACCGGGGAGCTGTTTTTT

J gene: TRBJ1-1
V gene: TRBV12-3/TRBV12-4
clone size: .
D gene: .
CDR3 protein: CASSSDYWGNTEAFF
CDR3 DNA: TGTGCCAGCAGTTCTGATTACTGGGGAAACACTGAAGCTTTCTTT

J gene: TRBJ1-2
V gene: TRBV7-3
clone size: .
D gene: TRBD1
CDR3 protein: CASSLGTGLDGYTF
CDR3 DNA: TGTGCCAGCAGCTTGGGGACAGGTCTCGATGGCTACACCTTC

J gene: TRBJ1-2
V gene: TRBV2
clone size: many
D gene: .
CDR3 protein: CASSATPYGGTNYGYTF
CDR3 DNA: TGTGCCAGCAGTGCCACCCCCTACGGGGGTACTAACTATGGCTACACCTTC

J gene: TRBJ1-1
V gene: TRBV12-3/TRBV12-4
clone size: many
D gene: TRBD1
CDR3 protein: CALGDRGTEAFF
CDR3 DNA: TGTGCTTTAGGGGACAGGGGCACTGAAGCTTTCTTT

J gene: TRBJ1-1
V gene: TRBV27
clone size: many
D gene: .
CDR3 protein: CASSPGGGLTEAFF
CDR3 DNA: TGTGCCAGCAGTCCTGGGGGGGGTCTCACTGAAGCTTTCTTT

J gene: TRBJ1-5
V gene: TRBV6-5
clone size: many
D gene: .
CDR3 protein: CASSYRESQPQHF
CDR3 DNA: TGTGCCAGCAGTTACAGGGAAAGTCAGCCCCAGCATTTT

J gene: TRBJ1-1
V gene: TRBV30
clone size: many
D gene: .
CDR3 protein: CAWSKGSGSSYTEAFF
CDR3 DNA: TGTGCCTGGAGTAAAGGGTCAGGGTCATCGTACACTGAAGCTTTCTTT

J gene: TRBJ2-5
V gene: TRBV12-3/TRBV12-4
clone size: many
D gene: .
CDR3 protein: CASSSTGHPGTQYF
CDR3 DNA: TGTGCCAGCAGTTCAACGGGCCACCCGGGGACCCAGTACTTC

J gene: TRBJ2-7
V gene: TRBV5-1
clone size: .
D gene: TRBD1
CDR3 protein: CASRYRTGLGEQYF
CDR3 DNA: TGCGCCAGCAGATACCGGACAGGGCTGGGTGAGCAGTACTTC

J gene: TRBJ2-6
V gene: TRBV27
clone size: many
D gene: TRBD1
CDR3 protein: CASSFRSDRPLPWGANVLTF
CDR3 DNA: TGTGCCAGCAGTTTTCGGTCGGACAGGCCCCTCCCGTGGGGGGCCAACGTCCTGACTTTC

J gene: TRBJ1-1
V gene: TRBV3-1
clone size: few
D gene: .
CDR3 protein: CASSQGQNMNTEAFF
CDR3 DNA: TGTGCCAGCAGCCAAGGACAGAACATGAACACTGAAGCTTTCTTT

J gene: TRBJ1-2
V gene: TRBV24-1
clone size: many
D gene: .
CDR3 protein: CATSDPDPCGGYTF
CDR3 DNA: TGTGCCACCAGTGACCCCGACCCTTGTGGAGGCTACACCTTC

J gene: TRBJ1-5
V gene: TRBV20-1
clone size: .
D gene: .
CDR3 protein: CSARRTVGWQPQHF
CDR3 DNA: TGCAGTGCTAGACGGACAGTGGGCTGGCAGCCTCAGCATTTT

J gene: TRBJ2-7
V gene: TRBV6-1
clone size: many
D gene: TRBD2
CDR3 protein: CASPRAGGPYEQYF
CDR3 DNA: TGTGCCAGCCCGAGAGCGGGGGGCCCCTACGAGCAGTACTTC